Each of the 12 T cell receptor beta chains below was sequenced from the same sample in a study of cytomegalovirus exposure and HLA in healthy donors. It was with 60 Vbeta and 13 Jbeta primers that the PCR ran. TCRdb keeps only in-frame clones here, not all; method: immunoSEQ multiplex PCR. The sample has about 200,000 clones; around 83% are singletons. Sequenced material: PBMCs. Receptor source: a woman aged 50 to 60 in good health and CMV-seropositive.

The rearrangement links TRBV9 to TRBJ1-1, with D perhaps matching TRBD1 (5 bases). V lost 0 bases and J lost 6, with 21 bases in between. The CDR3 spans 17 residues. Germline CDR1 reads SGDLS; CDR2 reads YYNGEE. The CDR3 loop is CASSVGSGGARKSEAFF. The CDR3 DNA reads TGTGCCAGCAGCGTAGGCTCGGGAGGGGCGAGGAAATCTGAAGCTTTCTTT.

The chain has TRBV30 and TRBJ2-5; possible D gene TRBD2, 5 bases. The CDR3 runs 12 residues. V dropped 0 bases and J dropped 13 bases, with 15 bases sitting between them. CDR1 is GTSNPN, CDR2 SVGIG, per germline (reference sequence). CDR3 DNA: TGTGCCTGGAGTGTGGCCGGTCGGGGAACGTACTTC. Residues: CAWSVAGRGTYF. Full variable domain (remainder filled in from reference TRBV30 and TRBJ2-5): SQTIHQWPATLVQPVGSPLSLECTVEGTSNPNLYWYRQAAGRGLQLLFYSVGIGQISSEVPQNLSASRPQDRQFILSSKKLLLSDSGFYLCAWSVAGRGTYFGPGTRLLVL.

V gene TRBV19 combines with J gene TRBJ2-3; 7 bases agree with TRBD2. CDR3 length: 14 amino acids. In germline, CDR1 is LNHDA, CDR2 SQIVND (reference sequence). J was trimmed by 2 bases and V by 3 bases; bases with no gene match: 2. CDR3 in DNA: TGTGCCAGTAGTATGACTAGCCCCACAGATACGCAGTATTTT. Its translation is CASSMTSPTDTQYF.

The genes are TRBV28 and TRBJ1-4, with 12 nucleotides matching TRBD1. The CDR3 covers 17 residues. V lost 4 bases, J lost 8 bases, and 11 bases stayed unmatched. Per the germline V gene, CDR1 is MDHEN and CDR2 is SYDVKM. Here the CDR3 reads CASSSPGQGARGEKLFF. The CDR3 nucleotides read TGTGCCAGCAGTTCACCGGGACAGGGGGCCCGGGGGGAAAAACTGTTTTTT.

The rearrangement uses TRBV28 and TRBJ1-4; D call uncertain. The CDR3 runs to 14 residues. Germline assignment: CDR1 MDHEN and CDR2 SYDVKM. V shed 6 bases and J shed 10 bases, with 18 bases lying between them. Here the CDR3 DNA reads TGTGCCAGCAGGCAATATATTGGAGACGGAAAACTGTTTTTT. Translated, it gives CASRQYIGDGKLFF. The full variable domain, in which reference TRBV28 and TRBJ1-4 provide the parts outside the CDR3, is DVKVTQSSRYLVKRTGEKVFLECVQDMDHENMFWYRQDPGLGLRLIYFSYDVKMKEKGDIPEGYSVSREKKERFSLILESASTNQTSMYLCASRQYIGDGKLFFGSGTQLSVL.

Only a few counts were recorded for this clone. The V gene is TRBV18, the J gene TRBJ2-5; the D gene is possibly TRBD2 (5 bases). CDR3 length equals 15 residues. The V gene lost 6 bases and the J gene lost 1 base, with 15 bases spanning the gap. Germline lookup yields CDR1 KGHSH and CDR2 LQKENI. The CDR3 sequence: CASSPLRGPQETQYF. The CDR3 DNA follows: TGTGCCAGCTCCCCCCTACGCGGGCCCCAAGAGACCCAGTACTTC.

The gene calls are TRBV28 and TRBJ1-6, with 7 bases that match TRBD1. The trim removed 3 bases at V and 9 bases at J, leaving 14 bases unmatched. The CDR3 is 17 residues long. Germline V gene sequence: CDR1 MDHEN, CDR2 SYDVKM. The CDR3, as DNA: TGTGCCAGCAGTTTCTTCGACAGGGCCACCCGGGTTTCACCCCTCCACTTT. This encodes CASSFFDRATRVSPLHF.

The rearrangement links TRBV2 to TRBJ2-1, with TRBD1 as a possible D gene (6 bases). CDR1 is SNHLY and CDR2 is FYNNEI in the germline V gene. Trimming removed 9 bases from V and 0 bases from J, with 15 bases in between. This CDR3 region has 15 residues. CDR3 sequence: CASHLTGSSYNEQFF. DNA of the CDR3: TGTGCCAGTCACCTCACAGGGTCCTCCTACAATGAGCAGTTCTTC.

This clone is a singleton in its sample. The chain carries TRBV11-2 and TRBJ2-5, with a weak D call TRBD2 (6 bases). The V gene lost 5 bases and the J gene lost 2 bases, with 15 bases spanning the gap. CDR1 and CDR2 (germline): SGHAT, FQNNGV. The CDR3 spans 15 residues. The CDR3 here is CASSKRDGGQETQYF. As DNA, the CDR3 is TGTGCCAGCAGCAAACGGGACGGAGGGCAAGAGACCCAGTACTTC.

The chain combines TRBV6-1 with TRBJ1-5; 7 nucleotides line up with TRBD1. This CDR3 spans 14 amino acids. Per germline, CDR1 MNHNS and CDR2 SASEGT. The V and J ends lost 5 bases and 3 bases, in that order; junction bases with no gene match: 4. The CDR3 bases are TGTGCCAGCAGTACAGGGGAGATCAATCAGCCCCAGCATTTT. It yields the protein CASSTGEINQPQHF.

The chain couples TRBV7-9 to TRBJ1-6; D is perhaps TRBD1 (6 bases). From germline, CDR1 is SEHNR and CDR2 FQNEAQ (reference sequence). The CDR3 covers 15 residues. V was trimmed by 0 bases and J by 7 bases, leaving 10 bases between them. CDR3: CASSLAGRGNSPLHF. The CDR3 DNA sequence: TGTGCCAGCAGCTTAGCGGGCAGGGGAAATTCACCCCTCCACTTT.

This chain links TRBV4-3 with TRBJ2-6; 10 bases align to TRBD1. V shed 4 bases, J shed 0 bases, and the junction held 3 bases outside the gene matches. This CDR3 is 17 amino acids long. CDR1 and CDR2 from the germline V gene are LGHNA and YSLEER. CDR3 bases: TGCGCCAGCAGCCCGGGACAGGGGTACTCTGGGGCCAACGTCCTGACTTTC. Its translation is CASSPGQGYSGANVLTF.